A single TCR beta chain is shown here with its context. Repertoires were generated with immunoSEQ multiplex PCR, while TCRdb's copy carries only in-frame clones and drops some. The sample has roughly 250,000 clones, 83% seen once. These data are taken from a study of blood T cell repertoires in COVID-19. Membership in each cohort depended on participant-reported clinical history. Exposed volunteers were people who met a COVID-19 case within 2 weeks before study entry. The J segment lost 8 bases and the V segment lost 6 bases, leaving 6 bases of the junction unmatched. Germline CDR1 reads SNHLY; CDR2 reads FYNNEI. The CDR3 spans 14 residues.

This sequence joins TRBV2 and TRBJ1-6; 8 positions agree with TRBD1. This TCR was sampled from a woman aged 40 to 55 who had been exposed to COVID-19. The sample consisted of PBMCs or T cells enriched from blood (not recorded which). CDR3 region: CASRQQGDYSPLHF. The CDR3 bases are TGTGCCAGCAGGCAACAGGGGGATTATTCACCCCTCCACTTT.